These 29 T cell receptor beta chains share one sample of origin, sequenced in a study of T cell repertoires in cytomegalovirus infection. TCRdb itself ran the reads through MiXCR, one entry per CDR3 protein. The sample carries 400,000 to 600,000 distinct CDR3 sequences, roughly 43% recorded once. These receptors are not linked to any known antigen. The source was cultured PBMCs, collected from culture after CMV antigen stimulation. The receptors here all came from a human donor in good health (CMV status not recorded). Some clones in this sample may be carry-over from other donors' samples.

This clonotype was detected a few times. The rearrangement joins TRBV2 to TRBJ1-6, with D hard to call. The CDR3 is made up of 15 amino acids. The ends were cut back, 3 bases at V and 6 bases at J, with 12 bases in the middle. Germline V CDR1 and CDR2: SNHLY, FYNNEI. In DNA, the CDR3 is TGTGCCAGCAGTGATTCCGAGGGAAGTAATTCACCCCTCCACTTT. Translated: CASSDSEGSNSPLHF.

The rearrangement joins TRBV5-4 to TRBJ2-6; tentatively, D is TRBD1 or TRBD2 (5 bases each). Germline values: CDR1 SGHNT, CDR2 YYREEE (reference sequence). Deletions cut 4 bases from V and 0 bases from J, with 11 bases between. The CDR3 contains 16 residues. As DNA, the CDR3 is TGTGCCAGCAGCGTTGATGGGGGCTCTGGGGCCAACGTCCTGACTTTC. Amino acids: CASSVDGGSGANVLTF.

This clonotype was counted a few times. The rearrangement uses TRBV4-3 and TRBJ2-5, with D unclear. V was shortened by 1 base and J by 7 bases, with 10 bases between the two germline ends. CDR3 size: 13 residues. Germline assignment: CDR1 LGHNA and CDR2 YSLEER. CDR3 bases: TGCGCCAGCAGCCAAGTCCCTCTGGGGACCCAGTACTTC. Protein: CASSQVPLGTQYF.

The rearrangement uses TRBV11-2 and TRBJ2-2; D is ambiguous. Germline loops: CDR1 SGHAT, CDR2 FQNNGV. Trimming removed 4 bases from V and 0 bases from J, with 3 bases in between. The CDR3 runs 13 residues. The CDR3 sequence: CASSSTNTGELFF. The CDR3 region has the DNA TGTGCCAGCAGCTCCACGAACACCGGGGAGCTGTTTTTT. The full variable domain, in which reference TRBV11-2 and TRBJ2-2 provide the parts outside the CDR3, is EAGVAQSPRYKIIEKRQSVAFWCNPISGHATLYWYQQILGQGPKLLIQFQNNGVVDDSQLPKDRFSAERLKGVDSTLKIQPAKLEDSAVYLCASSSTNTGELFFGEGSRLTVL.

This clonotype was seen a handful of times. The genes are TRBV7-2 and TRBJ1-6; D call uncertain. Germline CDR1 SGHTA, CDR2 FQGNSA. The CDR3 totals 14 residues. V lost 4 bases, J lost 6 bases, and 10 bases lay in between. The CDR3 coding sequence is TGTGCCAGCAGCTCCCGACGGAGTAATTCACCCCTCCACTTT. This codes for CASSSRRSNSPLHF.

This clonotype appeared a few times. V and J are TRBV7-9 and TRBJ2-1; tentatively, D is TRBD2 (5 bases). This CDR3 has 16 amino acids. Germline V CDR1 and CDR2: SEHNR, FQNEAQ (reference sequence). V gave up 4 bases and J gave up 4 bases, with 17 bases separating them. In DNA, the CDR3 is TGTGCCAGCAGCTCTACCCGGGGTCCATTATACAATGAGCAGTTCTTC. It encodes CASSSTRGPLYNEQFF.

V is TRBV29-1 and J is TRBJ2-1, with 10 positions matching TRBD2. V dropped 8 bases and J dropped 7; count of bases not matched to a gene: 14. The CDR3 runs 15 residues. Germline V lookup: CDR1 SQVTM, CDR2 ANQGSEA. As DNA, the CDR3 is TGCAGCTCAACGGCTAGCGGGAGTTTTGCGAATGAGCAGTTCTTC. It translates to CSSTASGSFANEQFF.

The V gene is TRBV7-6, the J gene TRBJ2-2, with D possibly matching TRBD2 (7 bases). CDR3 length: 15 amino acids. Germline V lookup: CDR1 SGHVS, CDR2 FNYEAQ. The V and J ends lost 5 bases and 8 bases respectively, with 18 bases between them. CDR3 sequence (DNA): TGTGCCAGCAGCCCCGTGGGGGGGCCCCGGGGGGAGCTGTTTTTT. It yields the protein CASSPVGGPRGELFF.

This clonotype was counted only a few times. The V gene is TRBV2, the J gene TRBJ1-2; the D is unclear. V lost 7 bases to trimming and J lost 1 base, with 7 bases between them. The CDR3 contains 12 residues. Germline lookup yields CDR1 SNHLY and CDR2 FYNNEI. The CDR3 region is CASTGNNYGYTF. The CDR3 nucleotides are TGTGCCAGCACGGGAAATAACTATGGCTACACCTTC.

V and J are TRBV4-1 and TRBJ1-5; 10 bases map to TRBD1. Germline V gene lookup returns CDR1 MGHRA and CDR2 YSYEKL. The CDR3 has 15 amino acids. Trimming removed 4 bases from V and 6 bases from J; junction bases left unmatched: 6. The CDR3, as DNA: TGCGCCAGCAGCCCTAGGGACAGGGGTTTTCAGCCCCAGCATTTT. Residues: CASSPRDRGFQPQHF.

The rearrangement uses TRBV5-1 and TRBJ2-5; TRBD2 matches at 12 bases. After removal of 4 bases from V and 3 bases from J, the junction contained 7 bases not matched to a gene. Germline V gene sequence: CDR1 SGHRS, CDR2 YFSETQ. This CDR3 is 16 amino acids long. The CDR3 coding sequence is TGCGCCAGCAGCCGACAAGGACTAGCGGGGAAAGAGACCCAGTACTTC. Translated: CASSRQGLAGKETQYF.

This rearrangement joins TRBV7-2 to TRBJ2-6; tentatively, D is TRBD1 (6 bases). Germline V CDR1 and CDR2: SGHTA, FQGNSA. V was shortened by 1 base and J by 3 bases, with 7 bases between the two germline ends. This CDR3 region has 15 residues. The CDR3 here is CASSLGQVGANVLTF. The CDR3 coding sequence is TGTGCCAGCAGCTTAGGACAGGTTGGGGCCAACGTCCTGACTTTC.

This clonotype was found a few times. The rearrangement uses TRBV6-1 and TRBJ2-2; D is possibly TRBD1 or TRBD2 (6 bases each). The CDR3 contains 15 residues. The germline gives CDR1 MNHNS, CDR2 SASEGT. The V gene lost 6 bases and the J gene lost 4 bases, with 15 bases spanning the gap. As DNA, the CDR3 is TGTGCCAGCAGCCCATCCGGGGGCCCCACCGGGGAGCTGTTTTTT. This codes for CASSPSGGPTGELFF.

The chain recombines TRBV4-1 with TRBJ2-5, with a tentative D call TRBD1 (7 bases). The CDR3 loop spans 16 amino acids. V shed 4 bases and J shed 0 bases, with 15 bases lying between them. Looked up from germline, CDR1 is MGHRA and CDR2 is YSYEKL. DNA for the CDR3: TGCGCCAGCAGCCGCGGGGACAGCCTACACCAAGAGACCCAGTACTTC. Translated: CASSRGDSLHQETQYF.

Only a few counts were recorded for this clonotype. The CDR3, as DNA: TGTGCCAGCAGCCCAGTCAGGGGGGATTATCAGCCCCAGCATTTT. It codes for CASSPVRGDYQPQHF. The rearrangement uses TRBV12-3 or TRBV12-4 and TRBJ1-5; TRBD1 matches 7 bases. CDR3 length: 15 amino acids. Trimming took 6 bases from V and 5 from J; bases not matched to a gene: 10.

CDR3 protein: CASSPDLWQNTEAFF. The CDR3 DNA sequence: TGTGCCAGCAGCCCTGACCTATGGCAGAACACTGAAGCTTTCTTT. This sequence joins TRBV5-4 and TRBJ1-1; D remains unclear. The V and J ends lost 4 bases and 1 base respectively, with 14 bases between them. The CDR3 is 15 residues long. CDR1 SGHNT and CDR2 YYREEE come from the germline V gene (reference sequence).

The J gene is TRBJ2-1, the V gene TRBV7-2; a possible D gene is TRBD2 (6 bases). This CDR3 has 15 residues. Germline V lookup: CDR1 SGHTA, CDR2 FQGNSA. Trimming took off 3 bases at V and 6 bases at J, with 15 bases between the two ends. The CDR3 loop is CASSFRDSRRNEQFF. The CDR3 DNA follows: TGTGCCAGCAGCTTCCGGGACTCCCGGCGCAATGAGCAGTTCTTC.

As to this clonotype: A read error may be the cause here, since a much bigger clone is one base away. The CDR3 does not close with the conserved phenylalanine or tryptophan, likely indicating a read error. The J gene is TRBJ2-7, the V gene TRBV7-8; 7 bases fit TRBD1. V was pared by 1 base and J by 1 base, with 4 bases of the junction left unmatched. Germline CDR1 and CDR2: SGHVS and FQNEAQ. The CDR3 contains 15 residues. The CDR3 loop is CASSLDATGSYEQYL. The DNA of the CDR3 is TGTGCCAGCAGCTTAGACGCGACAGGGTCCTACGAGCAGTACCTC.

The chain joins TRBV29-1 to TRBJ1-2, with D hard to call. The germline V and J ends were trimmed by 8 bases and 5 bases, with 27 bases remaining between them. Per the germline V gene, CDR1 is SQVTM and CDR2 is ANQGSEA. There are 16 residues in the CDR3. CDR3 DNA sequence: TGCAGCCTATGGTCCAGCGTTGGTGGCAGTTTTTATGGCTACACCTTC. Protein product: CSLWSSVGGSFYGYTF.

The chain links TRBV6-6 to TRBJ2-3; D is undetermined. CDR1 and CDR2 from the germline V gene are MNHNY and SVGAGI (reference sequence). CDR3 length: 15 residues. The V end lost 6 bases, the J end lost 5 bases, and 18 bases lay between the germline ends. The CDR3 region is CASSPPGPELDTQYF. The CDR3 nucleotides are TGTGCCAGCAGCCCCCCTGGACCGGAGTTAGATACGCAGTATTTT.

The sample holds a few counts of this clonotype. V gene TRBV27 combines with J gene TRBJ2-5; TRBD2 matches at 10 bases. Unmatched junction bases numbered 11, after V lost 5 bases and J lost 5 bases. The germline gives CDR1 MNHEY, CDR2 SMNVEV (reference sequence). This CDR3 is 16 amino acids long. CDR3 nucleotide sequence: TGTGCCAGCAGTGATCCTCCGGGACTAGCGTTGGAGACCCAGTACTTC. Protein: CASSDPPGLALETQYF.

This clonotype showed up just a few times. The chain uses TRBV7-8 and TRBJ2-1, with D possibly being TRBD2 (5 bases). The CDR3 runs to 15 residues. V was cut by 5 bases and J by 9 bases, with 20 bases left in between. Germline CDR1 is SGHVS and CDR2 is FQNEAQ. The CDR3 reads CASSPPPGPRGEQFF. The CDR3 nucleotides are TGTGCCAGCAGCCCTCCGCCAGGACCCCGGGGTGAGCAGTTCTTC. The complete variable domain, with remaining parts taken from reference TRBV7-8 and TRBJ2-1, reads GAGVSQSPRYKVAKRGQDVALRCDPISGHVSLFWYQQALGQGPEFLTYFQNEAQLDKSGLPSDRFFAERPEGSVSTLKIQRTQQEDSAVYLCASSPPPGPRGEQFFGPGTRLTVL.

The chain carries TRBV5-1 and TRBJ2-5, with a tentative D call TRBD1 (5 bases). V dropped 2 bases and J dropped 5 bases, with 10 bases sitting between them. The germline CDR1 and CDR2 sequences are SGHRS and YFSETQ. The CDR3 loop spans 13 amino acids. The CDR3 here is CASSFGATETQYF. The DNA of the CDR3 is TGCGCCAGCAGCTTTGGGGCGACGGAGACCCAGTACTTC.

The chain combines TRBV7-9 with TRBJ2-2; D gene uncertain. Per germline, CDR1 SEHNR and CDR2 FQNEAQ (reference sequence). CDR3 length: 13 residues. Trimming took off 6 bases at V and 5 bases at J, with 10 bases between the two ends. This CDR3 reads CASSPQDTGELFF. Here the CDR3 DNA reads TGTGCCAGCAGTCCTCAGGATACCGGGGAGCTGTTTTTT. Together with reference TRBV7-9 and TRBJ2-2, the CDR3 gives the full variable domain: DTGVSQNPRHKITKRGQNVTFRCDPISEHNRLYWYRQTLGQGPEFLTYFQNEAQLEKSRLLSDRFSAERPKGSFSTLEIQRTEQGDSAMYLCASSPQDTGELFFGEGSRLTVL.

V and J are TRBV23-1 and TRBJ2-3, with D possibly TRBD2 on 6 matching bases. TRBV23-1 is labeled an ORF, and its function is uncertain. The CDR3 covers 13 residues. Trimming removed 3 bases at V and 6 bases at J, with 10 bases between. CDR3 bases: TGCGCCAGCAGTCAGCGGGAAGAGGATACGCAGTATTTT. Its translation is CASSQREEDTQYF.

The V call is TRBV6-1, the J call TRBJ2-3, with 7 bases lining up with TRBD1. V was clipped by 2 bases and J by 6 bases; unmatched bases: 5. The germline V gene has CDR1 MNHNS and CDR2 SASEGT. This CDR3 region has 14 residues. In DNA, the CDR3 is TGTGCCAGCAGTGAAACCGTACAGGGGGATACGCAGTATTTT. Translation gives CASSETVQGDTQYF.

The chain employs TRBV7-2 and TRBJ1-3; D gene ambiguous. This CDR3 region has 16 residues. V was clipped by 3 bases and J by 4 bases, with 16 bases between them. CDR1 is SGHTA, CDR2 FQGNSA, per germline. The CDR3: CASSLAFHLGGNTIYF. The CDR3, as DNA: TGTGCCAGCAGCTTGGCTTTCCACTTAGGAGGAAACACCATATATTTT.

This clonotype was detected many times. The chain combines TRBV7-2 with TRBJ2-7, with no clear D. CDR3 length equals 13 residues. Looked up from germline, CDR1 is SGHTA and CDR2 is FQGNSA. Trimming took off 4 bases at V and 2 bases at J, with 9 bases between the two ends. As DNA, the CDR3 is TGTGCCAGCAGCTATGGCCCCACCTACGAGCAGTACTTC. It yields the protein CASSYGPTYEQYF.

This chain joins TRBV6-6 and TRBJ2-1; D is possibly TRBD2 (6 bases). Trimming pared 4 bases from V and 7 bases from J, leaving 17 bases between. Germline-derived CDR1 and CDR2 are MNHNY and SVGAGI (reference sequence). The length of the CDR3 is 15 residues. CDR3 in DNA: TGTGCCAGCAGTTTTCGGGAGTTTCAGTTGAATGAGCAGTTCTTC. Translated, it gives CASSFREFQLNEQFF.